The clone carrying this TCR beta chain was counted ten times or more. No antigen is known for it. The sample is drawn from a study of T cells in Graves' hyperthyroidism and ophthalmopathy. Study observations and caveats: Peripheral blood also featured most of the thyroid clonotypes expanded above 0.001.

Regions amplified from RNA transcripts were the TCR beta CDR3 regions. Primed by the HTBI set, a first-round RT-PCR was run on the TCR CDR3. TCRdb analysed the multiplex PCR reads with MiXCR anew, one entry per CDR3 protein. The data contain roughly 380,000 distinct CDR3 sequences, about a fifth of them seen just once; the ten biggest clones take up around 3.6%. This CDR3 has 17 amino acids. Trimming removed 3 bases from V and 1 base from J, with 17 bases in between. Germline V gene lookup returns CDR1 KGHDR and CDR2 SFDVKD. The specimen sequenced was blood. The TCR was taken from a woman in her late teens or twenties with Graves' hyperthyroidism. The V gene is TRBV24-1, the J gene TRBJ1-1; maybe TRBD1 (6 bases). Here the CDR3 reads CATSDARTERENTEAFF. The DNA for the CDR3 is TGTGCCACCAGTGATGCTCGGACAGAACGGGAGAACACTGAAGCTTTCTTT.